A selection of T cell receptor beta chains follows, all from one sample in a study of cytomegalovirus exposure and HLA in healthy donors. The method was immunoSEQ multiplex PCR; TCRdb's version includes in-frame clones alone and lacks a portion of them. The table includes 140,000 to 150,000 clones, 65% to 80% detected once. Material for sequencing was PBMCs. Receptor source: a man under 40 in good health and CMV-seronegative. The CDR3 runs from the conserved cysteine through the conserved F or W. Fields, in order: V gene, J gene, clone size, D gene, CDR3 DNA, CDR3 protein. A D gene is named only where the DNA matches it firmly. A clone size is listed for some rows: how often the clone was seen (once, few, many), or a class if it is expanded.

v_call: TRBV28
j_call: TRBJ1-1
clone_size: -
d_call: -
cdr3_nt: TGTGCCAGCAGTTCGACCGGGCAGGGGAGGAACACTGAAGCTTTCTTT
cdr3_aa: CASSSTGQGRNTEAFF

v_call: TRBV19
j_call: TRBJ2-3
clone_size: -
d_call: -
cdr3_nt: TGTGCCAGTAGTATAGATCTCTCGGGGGATACGCAGTATTTT
cdr3_aa: CASSIDLSGDTQYF

v_call: TRBV6-5
j_call: TRBJ1-5
clone_size: -
d_call: TRBD1
cdr3_nt: TGTGCCAGCAGCCAGACAGGGCCATCGAAGCCCCAGCATTTT
cdr3_aa: CASSQTGPSKPQHF

v_call: TRBV7-2
j_call: TRBJ2-7
clone_size: -
d_call: -
cdr3_nt: TGTGCCAGCAGTCCGCCCGGCTCCTACGAGCAGTACTTC
cdr3_aa: CASSPPGSYEQYF

v_call: TRBV29-1
j_call: TRBJ2-5
clone_size: -
d_call: -
cdr3_nt: TGCAGCGTTGAAGGCGGACATAGTCAAGAGACCCAGTACTTC
cdr3_aa: CSVEGGHSQETQYF

v_call: TRBV20-1
j_call: TRBJ1-4
clone_size: -
d_call: -
cdr3_nt: TGCAGTGCCTCGAGGGAAAAACTGTTTTTT
cdr3_aa: CSASREKLFF

v_call: TRBV7-3
j_call: TRBJ2-3
clone_size: once
d_call: TRBD2
cdr3_nt: TGTGCCAGCAGCAAAGGACTAGCGGGGCCCACAGATACGCAGTATTTT
cdr3_aa: CASSKGLAGPTDTQYF

v_call: TRBV10-3
j_call: TRBJ2-5
clone_size: -
d_call: -
cdr3_nt: TGTGCCATCAGTGAGCACGGGGAGACCCAGTACTTC
cdr3_aa: CAISEHGETQYF

v_call: TRBV6-5
j_call: TRBJ1-1
clone_size: few
d_call: -
cdr3_nt: TGTGCCAGCAGTTACTCCTCGGGGGGGAACACTGAAGCTTTCTTT
cdr3_aa: CASSYSSGGNTEAFF

v_call: TRBV20-1
j_call: TRBJ1-3
clone_size: -
d_call: -
cdr3_nt: TGCAGTGCTAAGCGGGGAAACACCATATATTTT
cdr3_aa: CSAKRGNTIYF

v_call: TRBV2
j_call: TRBJ2-5
clone_size: -
d_call: -
cdr3_nt: TGTGCCAGCAGCTCTGCAACGGTGGAGACCCAGTACTTC
cdr3_aa: CASSSATVETQYF

v_call: TRBV4-2
j_call: TRBJ1-5
clone_size: -
d_call: -
cdr3_nt: TGTGCCAGCAGCCAAGAGATGATAAGTCCCGCAGTAAGCAATCAGCCCCAGCATTTT
cdr3_aa: CASSQEMISPAVSNQPQHF

v_call: TRBV5-1
j_call: TRBJ1-2
clone_size: once
d_call: TRBD1
cdr3_nt: TGCGCCAGCAGCTTGGGCATAGCAGGGGGGATCTATGGCTACACCTTC
cdr3_aa: CASSLGIAGGIYGYTF

v_call: TRBV7-9
j_call: TRBJ1-2
clone_size: -
d_call: -
cdr3_nt: TGTGCCAGCAGCTCCGAGGGCTATGGCTACACCTTC
cdr3_aa: CASSSEGYGYTF

v_call: TRBV29-1
j_call: TRBJ2-3
clone_size: once
d_call: TRBD2
cdr3_nt: TGCAGCGTCCACTGGGGGGGGGCAGATACGCAGTATTTT
cdr3_aa: CSVHWGGADTQYF

v_call: TRBV5-6
j_call: TRBJ2-5
clone_size: -
d_call: -
cdr3_nt: TGTGCCAGCAGCTTAGGACTGGAATTGGAGACCCAGTACTTC
cdr3_aa: CASSLGLELETQYF

v_call: TRBV15
j_call: TRBJ1-4
clone_size: -
d_call: -
cdr3_nt: TGTGCCACCAGCAGAGGGGCAGGGAAAGGCGAAAAACTGTTTTTT
cdr3_aa: CATSRGAGKGEKLFF

v_call: TRBV11-2
j_call: TRBJ2-7
clone_size: -
d_call: -
cdr3_nt: TGTGCCAGCAGCTTTTACTACGAGCAGTACTTC
cdr3_aa: CASSFYYEQYF

v_call: TRBV2
j_call: TRBJ2-5
clone_size: -
d_call: TRBD2
cdr3_nt: TGTGCCAGCAGACGGACTAGCGGGGTTGGTGAGACCCAGTACTTC
cdr3_aa: CASRRTSGVGETQYF

v_call: TRBV28
j_call: TRBJ1-2
clone_size: -
d_call: -
cdr3_nt: TGTGCCAGCAGTTTAAGTACTCCAGGGGCCTATGGCTACACCTTC
cdr3_aa: CASSLSTPGAYGYTF

v_call: TRBV6-5
j_call: TRBJ1-1
clone_size: -
d_call: -
cdr3_nt: TGTGCCAGCAGTTACGAAGCAGGGTACGACACTGAAGCTTTCTTT
cdr3_aa: CASSYEAGYDTEAFF

v_call: TRBV19
j_call: TRBJ1-2
clone_size: -
d_call: TRBD1
cdr3_nt: TGTGCCAGTAGTATGCGACAGGGGAGTGGCTACACCTTC
cdr3_aa: CASSMRQGSGYTF

v_call: TRBV30
j_call: TRBJ2-3
clone_size: -
d_call: TRBD2
cdr3_nt: TGTGCCTACGGACTAGCGGGGGGATCCCCCGGTACGCAGTATTTT
cdr3_aa: CAYGLAGGSPGTQYF

v_call: TRBV5-1
j_call: TRBJ2-4
clone_size: -
d_call: TRBD2
cdr3_nt: TGCGCCAGCAGCCCTGTTAACGGTCCGGGAGGGCGACCTCTAGCCAAAAACATTCAGTACTTC
cdr3_aa: CASSPVNGPGGRPLAKNIQYF

v_call: TRBV6-5
j_call: TRBJ1-2
clone_size: -
d_call: -
cdr3_nt: TGTGCCAGCAGTTACGCACCCGGAGGAGGAGGCTACACCTTC
cdr3_aa: CASSYAPGGGGYTF

v_call: TRBV11-2
j_call: TRBJ2-1
clone_size: -
d_call: -
cdr3_nt: TGTGCCAGCAGCTTTAGGACAGCCTACAATGAGCAGTTCTTC
cdr3_aa: CASSFRTAYNEQFF

v_call: TRBV29-1
j_call: TRBJ1-2
clone_size: -
d_call: -
cdr3_nt: TGCAGCGCCACAGGGTTAGAAGGCTACACCTTC
cdr3_aa: CSATGLEGYTF

v_call: TRBV7-2
j_call: TRBJ2-3
clone_size: -
d_call: TRBD2
cdr3_nt: TGTGCCAGCAGCTCGACTAGCGTCGCTTCCGATACGCAGTATTTT
cdr3_aa: CASSSTSVASDTQYF

v_call: TRBV5-6
j_call: TRBJ1-4
clone_size: few
d_call: TRBD1
cdr3_nt: TGTGCCAGCAGCCCAGGACAGGGGCAGGCGAAAGGACTGTTTTTT
cdr3_aa: CASSPGQGQAKGLFF

v_call: TRBV7-8
j_call: TRBJ1-1
clone_size: few
d_call: -
cdr3_nt: TGTGCCAGCAGCTTAGAAAATTCGGTCAACACTGAAGCTTTCTTT
cdr3_aa: CASSLENSVNTEAFF